These 31 T cell receptor beta chains were all obtained from the same sample, sequenced in a study of blood T cell repertoires in COVID-19. The repertoire was sequenced with immunoSEQ multiplex PCR; TCRdb's copy has only in-frame clones and lacks some. Seen here are about 150,000 clones, 79% observed once, and the top ten hold around 19%. Sequenced sample: PBMCs or T cells enriched from blood (not recorded which). All receptors come from a woman aged 70 to 79 in a cohort exposed to, infected with or recovered from COVID-19 (not recorded which).

V usage is TRBV5-1 and J usage is TRBJ2-1, with TRBD2 identical over 7 bases. The germline V gene has CDR1 SGHRS and CDR2 YFSETQ. V was pared by 0 bases and J by 4 bases, with 7 bases of the junction left unmatched. CDR3 length: 16 amino acids. CDR3 in amino acids: CASSLGASGNYNEQFF. Written as DNA, the CDR3 is TGCGCCAGCAGCTTGGGTGCAAGCGGGAATTACAATGAGCAGTTCTTC.

The genes are TRBV5-4 and TRBJ1-1; D may be TRBD1 (6 bases). CDR3 length: 15 residues. Trimming left V 4 bases short and J 8 bases short, with 21 bases between. Germline loops: CDR1 SGHNT, CDR2 YYREEE (reference sequence). The DNA for the CDR3 is TGTGCCAGCAGCCCTCCGGGGGGCGGAAGGACGGAAGCTTTCTTT. Its translation is CASSPPGGGRTEAFF.

A word on this clone: The same CDR3 arises from other DNA sequences in this sample as well. This chain joins TRBV5-1 and TRBJ2-3, with 8 bases matching TRBD2. This CDR3 comprises 16 residues. The J segment lost 3 bases and the V segment lost 0 bases, leaving 6 bases of the junction unmatched. CDR1 SGHRS and CDR2 YFSETQ come from the germline V gene. In DNA, the CDR3 is TGCGCCAGCAGCTTGGGGGCTAGCGGGTCGACAGATACGCAGTATTTT. It codes for CASSLGASGSTDTQYF.

As for this clone: Different DNA sequences within this sample yield the same CDR3. The chain combines TRBV7-2 with TRBJ2-7, with TRBD1 matching over 8 bases. V lost 4 bases to trimming and J lost 0 bases; unmatched junction nucleotides: 2. CDR1 and CDR2 from the germline V gene are SGHTA and FQGNSA. The CDR3 extends over 14 amino acids. CDR3 bases: TGTGCCAGCAGCTCCGACAGGGGCTCCTACGAGCAGTACTTC. Residues: CASSSDRGSYEQYF.

In this sample, this clone turned up once. The J gene is TRBJ1-3, the V gene TRBV7-2; D unresolved. Germline V gene data show CDR1 as SGHTA and CDR2 as FQGNSA. This CDR3 is 16 amino acids long. V gave up 2 bases and J gave up 1 base, with 12 bases separating them. The CDR3, as DNA: TGTGCCAGCAGCTTAAAACCGATGCTATCTGGAAACACCATATATTTT. Protein sequence: CASSLKPMLSGNTIYF.

The chain links TRBV11-3 to TRBJ2-2; 10 positions match TRBD2. Germline V gene sequence: CDR1 SGHNT, CDR2 YENEEA. Germline trimming cut 1 base from V and 5 bases from J; bases unmatched to any gene: 7. This CDR3 comprises 17 residues. The CDR3 loop is CASSLGEASGSTGELFF. CDR3 nucleotide sequence: TGTGCCAGCAGCTTAGGAGAGGCTAGCGGGAGTACCGGGGAGCTGTTTTTT.

The V call is TRBV3-1 (or the pseudogene TRBV3-2), the J call TRBJ1-6; D perhaps matches TRBD1 (5 bases). The V gene's germline CDR1 is LGHDT and CDR2 YNNKEL (reference sequence). Trimming pared 2 bases from V and 10 bases from J, leaving 15 bases between. The CDR3 extends over 15 amino acids. DNA of the CDR3: TGTGCCAGCAGCCAAAGCGGGCAGGGAGGATCACCCCTCCACTTT. It translates to CASSQSGQGGSPLHF.

This chain joins TRBV25-1 and TRBJ2-5; TRBD1 matches 8 bases. Germline loops: CDR1 MGHDK, CDR2 SYGVNS. Trimming at V came to 3 bases and at J to 1 base, leaving 4 bases not matched to a gene. The CDR3 extends over 15 amino acids. CDR3 residues: CASSEDRVLQETQYF. The DNA for the CDR3 is TGTGCCAGCAGTGAGGACAGGGTGCTCCAAGAGACCCAGTACTTC.

The chain carries TRBV2 and TRBJ2-1, with a tentative D call TRBD2 (6 bases). Trimming left V 3 bases short and J 8 bases short, with 14 bases between. The germline V gene has CDR1 SNHLY and CDR2 FYNNEI. This CDR3 comprises 14 residues. The CDR3 nucleotides are TGTGCCAGCAGTGAGCGCCCAACTAGCTATGAGCAGTTCTTC. Encoded protein: CASSERPTSYEQFF.

The DNA for the CDR3 is TGCAGCGTTTACGGGAACACTGAAGCTTTCTTT. This codes for CSVYGNTEAFF. The chain couples TRBV29-1 to TRBJ1-1; D gene unclear. The CDR3 runs to 11 residues. Trimming cost V 5 bases and J 1 base, with 5 bases left between them. Germline assignment: CDR1 SQVTM and CDR2 ANQGSEA. Combining the CDR3 with reference TRBV29-1 and TRBJ1-1 gives the whole variable domain SAVISQKPSRDICQRGTSLTIQCQVDSQVTMMFWYRQQPGQSLTLIATANQGSEATYESGFVIDKFPISRPNLTFSTLTVSNMSPEDSSIYLCSVYGNTEAFFGQGTRLTVV.

This clone has a single count. V is TRBV5-8 and J is TRBJ1-1; D remains ambiguous. The germline CDR1 and CDR2 sequences are SGHTS and YDEGEE. The length of the CDR3 is 17 residues. Trimming took off 2 bases at V and 2 bases at J, with 19 bases between the two ends. CDR3 residues: CASSFNLVGRLNTEAFF. The CDR3 nucleotides are TGTGCCAGCAGCTTCAACTTAGTCGGCAGACTAAACACTGAAGCTTTCTTT.

The chain uses TRBV5-6 and TRBJ1-1; a possible D gene is TRBD1 (5 bases). Trimming took off 2 bases at V and 2 bases at J, with 13 bases between the two ends. The CDR3 spans 15 residues. Germline V lookup: CDR1 SGHDT, CDR2 YYEEEE. The CDR3, as DNA: TGTGCCAGCAGCTTTGGGGCGTGGGGCAACACTGAAGCTTTCTTT. Its protein product is CASSFGAWGNTEAFF.

The chain couples TRBV28 to TRBJ2-5; 10 positions agree with TRBD2. This CDR3 is 14 amino acids long. Germline V gene sequence: CDR1 MDHEN, CDR2 SYDVKM. After removal of 5 bases from V and 1 base from J, the junction contained 1 base not matched to a gene. CDR3 in DNA: TGTGCCAGCAGTGGACTAGCGGTCCAAGAGACCCAGTACTTC. Protein sequence: CASSGLAVQETQYF.

As to this clone: Different DNA sequences within this sample yield the same CDR3. This chain joins TRBV19 and TRBJ1-2, with D tentatively TRBD1 (6 bases). CDR1 is LNHDA and CDR2 is SQIVND in the germline V gene (reference sequence). V lost 1 base and J 6 bases, leaving 9 bases between the germline ends. This CDR3 is 13 amino acids long. CDR3 sequence (DNA): TGTGCCAGTAGTATAGGTACAGGGAATGGCTACACCTTC. The encoded protein is CASSIGTGNGYTF. Variable domain in full (rest from reference TRBV19 and TRBJ1-2): DGGITQSPKYLFRKEGQNVTLSCEQNLNHDAMYWYRQDPGQGLRLIYYSQIVNDFQKGDIAEGYSVSREKKESFPLTVTSAQKNPTAFYLCASSIGTGNGYTFGSGTRLTVV.

V and J are TRBV27 and TRBJ2-3, with 12 bases identical to TRBD2. This CDR3 contains 20 residues. V trimming: 4 bases; J trimming: 0 bases; junction bases outside the gene matches: 14. CDR1 MNHEY and CDR2 SMNVEV come from the germline V gene (reference sequence). The chain's CDR3 is CASSSLTGGGTSGSTDTQYF. CDR3 coding DNA: TGTGCCAGCAGTTCCCTAACAGGGGGTGGGACTAGCGGGAGCACAGATACGCAGTATTTT.

This clone was counted once. The chain links TRBV20-1 to TRBJ2-1, with D hard to call. CDR3 size: 14 residues. Germline CDR1 DFQATT, CDR2 SNEGSKA (reference sequence). The V gene lost 3 bases and the J gene lost 2 bases, with 11 bases spanning the gap. CDR3 loop: CSASSSLPYNEQFF. CDR3 in DNA: TGCAGTGCTAGTTCAAGCCTCCCCTACAATGAGCAGTTCTTC.

This rearrangement joins TRBV7-9 to TRBJ1-1; D not resolved. The CDR3 has 14 residues. CDR1 and CDR2 from the germline V gene are SEHNR and FQNEAQ (reference sequence). Trimming stripped 3 bases from V and 1 base from J, with 9 bases between. Here the CDR3 DNA reads TGTGCCAGCAGCTTTACGGGAGCGAACACTGAAGCTTTCTTT. Protein product: CASSFTGANTEAFF.

This sequence joins TRBV6-1 and TRBJ1-3; D is perhaps TRBD1 (5 bases). The CDR3 sequence is 15 residues long. The germline CDR1 and CDR2 sequences are MNHNS and SASEGT. Trimming left V 2 bases short and J 0 bases short, with 8 bases between. CDR3 nucleotide sequence: TGTGCCAGCAGTGAAACAGGATCCTCTGGAAACACCATATATTTT. Protein sequence: CASSETGSSGNTIYF.

V is TRBV2 and J is TRBJ2-7; D is possibly TRBD1 (6 bases). Per germline, CDR1 SNHLY and CDR2 FYNNEI. The CDR3 contains 15 residues. The ends were cut back, 0 bases at V and 2 bases at J, with 11 bases in the middle. This chain's CDR3 is CASSEAGTPTYEQYF. Here the CDR3 DNA reads TGTGCCAGCAGTGAAGCCGGGACACCCACCTACGAGCAGTACTTC.

The J gene is TRBJ1-1, the V gene TRBV5-1; 7 bases align to TRBD1. The germline CDR1 and CDR2 sequences are SGHRS and YFSETQ. This CDR3 is 15 amino acids long. V shed 7 bases, J shed 1 base, and the junction held 10 bases outside the gene matches. The CDR3 reads CASRQGVLSNTEAFF. The CDR3 DNA reads as TGCGCCAGCCGGCAGGGGGTCCTATCGAACACTGAAGCTTTCTTT.

This chain joins TRBV29-1 and TRBJ2-1; a possible D gene is TRBD2 (6 bases). Germline V gene data show CDR1 as SQVTM and CDR2 as ANQGSEA. V gave up 7 bases and J gave up 6 bases, with 25 bases separating them. The CDR3 is made up of 16 amino acids. DNA of the CDR3: TGCAGCGCCGAGACCCGACTAGACGCCACCCCCAATGAGCAGTTCTTC. It translates to CSAETRLDATPNEQFF.

This CDR3 is CASSGGRPSVIYEQYF. DNA of the CDR3: TGTGCCAGCAGTGGAGGGAGGCCGTCGGTCATCTACGAGCAGTACTTC. The chain recombines TRBV28 with TRBJ2-7; weak D call: TRBD2 (6 bases). With 5 bases removed from V and 3 bases from J, the gap between germline ends came to 20 bases. The CDR3 sequence is 16 residues long. CDR1 is MDHEN and CDR2 is SYDVKM in the germline V gene.

This sequence joins TRBV28 and TRBJ2-1; the D gene is possibly TRBD2 (6 bases). The germline V gene has CDR1 MDHEN and CDR2 SYDVKM. Between the trimmed V and J ends, which lost 9 bases and 3 bases, there was a span of 27 bases. The CDR3 runs to 18 residues. The DNA for the CDR3 is TGTGCCAGGGAGGGTGGGGCCGGTTTAGGCCCTGACTACAATGAGCAGTTCTTC. This encodes CAREGGAGLGPDYNEQFF. The variable domain in full, with the rest retrieved from reference TRBV28 and TRBJ2-1, is DVKVTQSSRYLVKRTGEKVFLECVQDMDHENMFWYRQDPGLGLRLIYFSYDVKMKEKGDIPEGYSVSREKKERFSLILESASTNQTSMYLCAREGGAGLGPDYNEQFFGPGTRLTVL.

The table lists this clone with a few counts. The chain couples TRBV6-5 to TRBJ1-6, with 8 nucleotides matching TRBD1. CDR1 is MNHEY, CDR2 SVGAGI, per germline. This CDR3 region has 15 residues. The junction had 4 bases not matched to a gene; V was cut back by 4 bases and J by 5 bases. The CDR3 nucleotides read TGTGCCAGCAGTTCAACAGGGGGGGATAATTCACCCCTCCACTTT. Translation: CASSSTGGDNSPLHF.

The CDR3 DNA follows: TGTGCCAGCAGCAAAGCGCACAGGGGGTCTTACGAGCAGTACTTC. This gives the protein CASSKAHRGSYEQYF. The V gene is TRBV21-1, the J gene TRBJ2-7; the D call TRBD1 from the table was never checked on the DNA. TRBV21-1 is a pseudogene segment. CDR3 length: 15 residues.

V and J are TRBV18 and TRBJ1-1, with D possibly TRBD1 on 5 matching bases. Deletions cut 2 bases from V and 3 bases from J, with 16 bases between. Germline CDR1 KGHSH, CDR2 LQKENI. The CDR3 consists of 16 residues. CDR3 in DNA: TGTGCCAGCTCACCATTGGTAGTTCAAGGGGACACTGAAGCTTTCTTT. Its protein product is CASSPLVVQGDTEAFF.

This chain connects TRBV5-5 to TRBJ2-7; possibly TRBD1 for D (6 bases). Germline CDR1 is SGHKS and CDR2 is YYEKEE (reference sequence). The CDR3 has 14 residues. With 4 bases removed from V and 2 bases from J, the gap between germline ends came to 13 bases. Here the CDR3 reads CASSHTRGTYEQYF. DNA of the CDR3: TGTGCCAGCAGCCATACGAGGGGGACCTACGAGCAGTACTTC.

This clone was recorded at least ten times. Written as DNA, the CDR3 is TGCAGCGTTGATTTAGGCTACACCTTC. Encoded protein: CSVDLGYTF. The chain carries TRBV29-1 and TRBJ1-2; no firm D call. The CDR3 extends over 9 amino acids. Germline loops: CDR1 SQVTM, CDR2 ANQGSEA. Trimming took 3 bases from V and 8 from J, leaving 4 bases between them. Looking up the rest from reference TRBV29-1 and TRBJ1-2 gives the full variable domain: SAVISQKPSRDICQRGTSLTIQCQVDSQVTMMFWYRQQPGQSLTLIATANQGSEATYESGFVIDKFPISRPNLTFSTLTVSNMSPEDSSIYLCSVDLGYTFGSGTRLTVV.

This clone has a single count. The chain joins TRBV5-1 to TRBJ1-6; D is uncertain. Germline lookup yields CDR1 SGHRS and CDR2 YFSETQ. Between the trimmed V and J ends, which lost 5 bases and 7 bases, there was a span of 10 bases. The CDR3 runs to 13 residues. CDR3 residues: CASRGEVNSPLHF. The DNA of the CDR3 is TGCGCCAGCAGGGGTGAGGTGAATTCACCCCTCCACTTT.

This chain links TRBV25-1 with TRBJ2-1, with D possibly matching TRBD2 (5 bases). Germline V lookup: CDR1 MGHDK, CDR2 SYGVNS. Trimming shortened V by 7 bases and J by 3 bases, and 7 bases separated the two germline ends. This CDR3 region has 12 residues. In DNA, the CDR3 is TGTGCCAGCAAGGGAGACTACAATGAGCAGTTCTTC. Its protein product is CASKGDYNEQFF.

This clone was observed a handful of times. The chain has TRBV5-1 and TRBJ1-2; the match to TRBD1 covers 8 bases. CDR3 length equals 14 residues. V gave up 4 bases and J gave up 5 bases; unmatched junction bases: 7. Germline loops: CDR1 SGHRS, CDR2 YFSETQ. CDR3 nucleotide sequence: TGCGCCAGCAGCGCGACAGGGGCGGGATATGGCTACACCTTC. This gives the protein CASSATGAGYGYTF.